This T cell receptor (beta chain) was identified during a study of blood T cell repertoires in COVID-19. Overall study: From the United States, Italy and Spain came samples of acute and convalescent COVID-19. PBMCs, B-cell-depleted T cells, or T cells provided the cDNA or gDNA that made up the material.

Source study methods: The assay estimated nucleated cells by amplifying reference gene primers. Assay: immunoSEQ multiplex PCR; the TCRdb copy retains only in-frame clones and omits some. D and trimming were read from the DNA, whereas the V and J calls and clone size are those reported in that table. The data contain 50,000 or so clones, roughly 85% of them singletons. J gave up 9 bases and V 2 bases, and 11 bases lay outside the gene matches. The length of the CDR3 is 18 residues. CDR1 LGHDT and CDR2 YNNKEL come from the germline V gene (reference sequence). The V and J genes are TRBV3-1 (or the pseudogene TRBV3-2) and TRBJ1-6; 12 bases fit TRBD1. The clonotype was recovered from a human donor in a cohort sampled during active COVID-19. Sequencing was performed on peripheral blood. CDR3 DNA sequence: TGTGCCAGCAGCCAAAAGAACTCCGGGACAGGGGGCGGTTCACCCCTCCACTTT. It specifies CASSQKNSGTGGGSPLHF.